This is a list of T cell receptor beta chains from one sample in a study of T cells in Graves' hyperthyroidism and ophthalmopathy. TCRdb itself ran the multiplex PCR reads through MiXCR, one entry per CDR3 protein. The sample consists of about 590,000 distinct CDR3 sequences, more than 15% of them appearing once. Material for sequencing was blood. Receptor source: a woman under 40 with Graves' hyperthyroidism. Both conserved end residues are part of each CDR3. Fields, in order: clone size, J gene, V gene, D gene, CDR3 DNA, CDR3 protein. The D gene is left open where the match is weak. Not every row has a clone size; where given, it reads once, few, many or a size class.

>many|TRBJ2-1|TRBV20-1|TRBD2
TGCAGTGCTCACATATTTCGGACTAGTTTTTTCAAATCCTACAATGAGCAGTTCTTC
CSAHIFRTSFFKSYNEQFF
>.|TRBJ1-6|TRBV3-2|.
TGTGCCAGCAGCTCAACTGGGAATTCACCCCTCCACTTT
CASSSTGNSPLHF
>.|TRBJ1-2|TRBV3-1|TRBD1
TGTGCCAGCAGCCAAGGGGTGCAGCAGGGGGCAGTTGGCTACACCTTC
CASSQGVQQGAVGYTF
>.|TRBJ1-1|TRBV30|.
TGTGCCTGGATGTCAGGACAAGAAGCTTTCTTT
CAWMSGQEAFF
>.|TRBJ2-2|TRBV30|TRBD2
TGTGCCTGGACGAAAGCCGGGACTAGCGGGAGCACCGGGGAGCTGTTTTTT
CAWTKAGTSGSTGELFF
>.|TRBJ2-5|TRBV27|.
TGTGCCAGCAGTTTGGTCAGTATTACGGGAGTAGGAATGGAGACCCAGTACTTC
CASSLVSITGVGMETQYF
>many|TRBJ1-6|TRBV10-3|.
TGTGCCATCACGGAGGAAGGGGGATATAATTCACCCCTCCACTTT
CAITEEGGYNSPLHF
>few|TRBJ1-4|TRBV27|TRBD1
TGTGCCAGCAGTTTCCTGGCAGGGGGTAATGAAAAACTGTTTTTT
CASSFLAGGNEKLFF
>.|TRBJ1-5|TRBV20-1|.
TGCAGTGCTAGCAGAGAAATTAATCAGCCCCAGCATTTT
CSASREINQPQHF
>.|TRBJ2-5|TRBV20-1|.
TGCAGTGCTAGAGAGGGGACGGGGGGCGGAGAGACCCAGTACTTC
CSAREGTGGGETQYF
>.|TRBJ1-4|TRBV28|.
TGTGCCAGCAGTTTAACCGGACAGAGTGAAAAACTGTTTTTT
CASSLTGQSEKLFF
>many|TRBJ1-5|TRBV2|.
TGTGCCAGCAGCGGTACGGGGGGCGATCAGCCCCAGCATTTT
CASSGTGGDQPQHF
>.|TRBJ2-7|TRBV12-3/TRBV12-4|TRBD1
TGTGCCAGCAGCGTAGGACAGGGGAGGTACGGGCAGTACTTC
CASSVGQGRYGQYF
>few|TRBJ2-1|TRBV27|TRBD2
TGTGCCACCAAGGGACTATACAATGAGCAGTTCTTC
CATKGLYNEQFF
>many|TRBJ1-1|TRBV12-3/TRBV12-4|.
TGTGCCAGCACCGAAGAACAAGGCTGGAACACTGAAGCTTTCTTT
CASTEEQGWNTEAFF
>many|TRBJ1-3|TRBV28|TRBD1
TGTGCCAGCAGTTTATTGGCCTGGAGGGACAGGGACCCTATCTCTGGAAACACCATATATTTT
CASSLLAWRDRDPISGNTIYF
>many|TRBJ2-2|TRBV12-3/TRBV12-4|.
TGTGCCAGCAGTCGAACAATCGACGGTAACACCGGGGAGCTGTTTTTT
CASSRTIDGNTGELFF
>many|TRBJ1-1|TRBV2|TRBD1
TGTGCCAGCAGTGAGGGGGGACAGGGGTTAGAAACTGAAGCTTTCTTT
CASSEGGQGLETEAFF